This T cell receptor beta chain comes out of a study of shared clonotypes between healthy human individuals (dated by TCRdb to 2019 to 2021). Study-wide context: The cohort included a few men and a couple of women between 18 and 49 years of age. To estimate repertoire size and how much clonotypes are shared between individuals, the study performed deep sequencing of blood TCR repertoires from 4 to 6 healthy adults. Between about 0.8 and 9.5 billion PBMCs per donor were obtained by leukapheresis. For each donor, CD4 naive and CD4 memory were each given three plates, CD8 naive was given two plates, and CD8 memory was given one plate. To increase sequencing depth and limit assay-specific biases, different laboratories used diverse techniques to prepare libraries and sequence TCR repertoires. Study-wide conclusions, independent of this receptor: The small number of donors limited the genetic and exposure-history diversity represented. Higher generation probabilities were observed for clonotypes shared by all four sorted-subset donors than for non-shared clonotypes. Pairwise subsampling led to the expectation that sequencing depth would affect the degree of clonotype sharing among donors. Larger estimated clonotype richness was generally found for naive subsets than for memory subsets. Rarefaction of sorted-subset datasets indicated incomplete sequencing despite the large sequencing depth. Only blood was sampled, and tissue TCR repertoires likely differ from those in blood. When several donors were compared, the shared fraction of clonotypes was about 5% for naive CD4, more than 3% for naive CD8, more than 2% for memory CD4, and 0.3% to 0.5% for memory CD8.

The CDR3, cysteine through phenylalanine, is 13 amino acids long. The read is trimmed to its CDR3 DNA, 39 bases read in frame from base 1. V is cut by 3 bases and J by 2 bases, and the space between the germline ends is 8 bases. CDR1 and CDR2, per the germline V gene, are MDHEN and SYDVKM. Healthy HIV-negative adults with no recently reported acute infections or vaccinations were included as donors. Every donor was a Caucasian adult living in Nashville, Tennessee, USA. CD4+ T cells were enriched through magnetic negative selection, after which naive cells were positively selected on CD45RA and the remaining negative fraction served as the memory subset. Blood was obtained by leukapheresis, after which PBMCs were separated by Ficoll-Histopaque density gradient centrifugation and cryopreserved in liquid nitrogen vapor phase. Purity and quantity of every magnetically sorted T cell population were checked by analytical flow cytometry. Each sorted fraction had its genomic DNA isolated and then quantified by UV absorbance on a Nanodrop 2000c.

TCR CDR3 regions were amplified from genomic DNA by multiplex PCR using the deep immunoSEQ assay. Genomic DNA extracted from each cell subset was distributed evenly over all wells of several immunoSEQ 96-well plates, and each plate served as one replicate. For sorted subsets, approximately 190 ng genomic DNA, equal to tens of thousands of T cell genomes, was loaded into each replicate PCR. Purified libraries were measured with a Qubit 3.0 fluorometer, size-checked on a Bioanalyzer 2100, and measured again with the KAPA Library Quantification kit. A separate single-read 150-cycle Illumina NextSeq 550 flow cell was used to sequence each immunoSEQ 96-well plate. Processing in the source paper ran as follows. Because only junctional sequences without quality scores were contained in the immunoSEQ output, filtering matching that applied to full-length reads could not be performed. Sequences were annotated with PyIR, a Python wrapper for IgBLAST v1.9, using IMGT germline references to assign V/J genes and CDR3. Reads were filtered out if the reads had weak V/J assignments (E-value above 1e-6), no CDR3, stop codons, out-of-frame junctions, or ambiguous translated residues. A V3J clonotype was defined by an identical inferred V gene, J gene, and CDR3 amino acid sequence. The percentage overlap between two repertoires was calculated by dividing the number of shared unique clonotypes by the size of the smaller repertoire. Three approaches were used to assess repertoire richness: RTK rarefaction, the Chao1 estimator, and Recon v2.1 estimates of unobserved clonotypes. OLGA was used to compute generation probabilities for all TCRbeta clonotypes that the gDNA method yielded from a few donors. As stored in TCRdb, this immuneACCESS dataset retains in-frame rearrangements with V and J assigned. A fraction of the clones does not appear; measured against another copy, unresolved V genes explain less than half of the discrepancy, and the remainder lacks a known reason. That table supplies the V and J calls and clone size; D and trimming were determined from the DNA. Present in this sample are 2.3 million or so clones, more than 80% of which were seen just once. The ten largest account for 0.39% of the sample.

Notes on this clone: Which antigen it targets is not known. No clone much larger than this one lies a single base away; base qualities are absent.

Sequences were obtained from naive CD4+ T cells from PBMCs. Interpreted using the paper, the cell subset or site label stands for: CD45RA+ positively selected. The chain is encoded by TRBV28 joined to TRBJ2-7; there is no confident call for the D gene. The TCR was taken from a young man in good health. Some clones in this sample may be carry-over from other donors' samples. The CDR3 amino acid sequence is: CASSLWDPYEQYF. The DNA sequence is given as TGTGCCAGCAGTTTGTGGGATCCCTACGAGCAGTACTTC.